The clone carrying this T cell receptor (beta chain) was observed a single time. The PCR employed 60 Vbeta primers together with 13 Jbeta primers. Here immunoSEQ multiplex PCR was the method, and the copy in TCRdb shows in-frame clones only, minus some. The sample holds over 150,000 clones, roughly four fifths seen once. This sample was taken from a study of cytomegalovirus exposure and HLA in healthy donors. From germline, CDR1 is MNHNS and CDR2 SASEGT. V shed 5 bases and J 3 bases; nucleotides not matched to a gene: 7. This CDR3 has 14 residues. V and J are TRBV6-1 and TRBJ2-7; 7 nucleotides match TRBD2. The sample taken for sequencing was PBMCs. This receptor was taken from a middle-aged man in good health and CMV-seropositive. In nucleotides, the CDR3 is TGTGCCAGCAGTTCCGGGACTACCAACTACGAGCAGTACTTC. Encoded protein: CASSSGTTNYEQYF.